This entry describes one TCR beta chain. Which antigen it targets is not known. No base-level quality is on record; no much larger clone is a single base apart. TCR beta CDR3 regions were sequenced from DNA using the immunoSEQ Assay. The paper's data handling went like this. To compute T cell density, TCR beta template counts were normalized to usable DNA, which was estimated by amplifying housekeeping genes. The preseqR package was used to estimate richness by extrapolating to 400,000 templates for PBMC samples and to 120,000 templates for tissue samples. Clonality was defined by subtracting Pielou's evenness from one. To identify tissue-enriched TCRs, differential abundance testing was run on productive amino-acid clonotypes with a minimum total count of 5 and an alpha of 0.1. Repertoire overlap between compartments was quantified with the Jaccard Index and Morisita Overlap Index. GLIPH grouped TCR beta CDR3s together with public tetramer-defined viral CDR3s, and a viral motif had to include at least three viral sequences and show V-gene enrichment. In TCRdb, the immuneACCESS table is reduced to in-frame sequences with V and J assigned. These tables do not hold every clone; where another copy was compared, an unresolved V gene accounts for under half, and the others remain unexplained. The V and J calls and the clone size are those of that table, but D and trimming were determined from the DNA. In all, the sample holds roughly 30,000 clones, and less than 95% of those were seen once. Clones ranked in the top ten supply over 25% of the sample.

This sample is part of a study of T cells in localized non-small cell lung cancer (dated by TCRdb to 2020 to 2021). For the study in its entirety: The study examined T cell repertoires in approximately 240 patients with early-stage NSCLC and compared tumors with uninvolved tumor-adjacent lungs. The cohort comprised under 250 treatment-naïve NSCLC patients with resected, localized lung tumors. Of the NSCLC patients, 129 were male and approximately 100 were female, and the mean age was approximately 66 years. The full study reports these points: The highest T cell clonality was observed in uninvolved tumor-adjacent lung, where clonality exceeded that of tumor, suggesting that antigenic responses were more focused in uninvolved tumor-adjacent lung. A median of approximately 55 of the top 100 tumor clones were detected in paired uninvolved adjacent lung, and 28 of these tumor clones were also found among the top 100 clones of the paired uninvolved adjacent lung. Because of the exploratory design, TCR variables were selected using unadjusted p-values without false-discovery rate correction. Longer overall survival was associated with higher T cell density in blood, whereas shorter survival was associated with higher clonality in adjacent lung. Multi-region tumor sequencing was not performed, so intratumor heterogeneity could not be excluded.

At diagnosis, peripheral blood, uninvolved tumor-adjacent lung and tumor were collected and stored as a combination of fresh-frozen and FFPE material. Blood samples were analyzed as peripheral blood mononuclear cells for TCR repertoire profiling. V and J lose 3 bases and 3 bases, and a span of 8 bases separates them. Its CDR3 holds 14 amino acids, cysteine through phenylalanine. Kept here is only the CDR3 DNA, which spans 42 bases and is read in frame from base 1. For CDR1 and CDR2, the germline V gene (reference sequence) lists SEHNR and FQNEAQ. The chain joins TRBV7-9 to TRBJ1-4, with an unclear D gene assignment. This TCR was recovered from a female donor older than 55 with stage I lung adenocarcinoma. This specimen consisted of peripheral blood, obtained before any cancer treatment. The DNA sequence is given as TGTGCCAGCAGCTTCACAAGTGCTAATGAAAAACTGTTTTTT. The resulting protein is CASSFTSANEKLFF.